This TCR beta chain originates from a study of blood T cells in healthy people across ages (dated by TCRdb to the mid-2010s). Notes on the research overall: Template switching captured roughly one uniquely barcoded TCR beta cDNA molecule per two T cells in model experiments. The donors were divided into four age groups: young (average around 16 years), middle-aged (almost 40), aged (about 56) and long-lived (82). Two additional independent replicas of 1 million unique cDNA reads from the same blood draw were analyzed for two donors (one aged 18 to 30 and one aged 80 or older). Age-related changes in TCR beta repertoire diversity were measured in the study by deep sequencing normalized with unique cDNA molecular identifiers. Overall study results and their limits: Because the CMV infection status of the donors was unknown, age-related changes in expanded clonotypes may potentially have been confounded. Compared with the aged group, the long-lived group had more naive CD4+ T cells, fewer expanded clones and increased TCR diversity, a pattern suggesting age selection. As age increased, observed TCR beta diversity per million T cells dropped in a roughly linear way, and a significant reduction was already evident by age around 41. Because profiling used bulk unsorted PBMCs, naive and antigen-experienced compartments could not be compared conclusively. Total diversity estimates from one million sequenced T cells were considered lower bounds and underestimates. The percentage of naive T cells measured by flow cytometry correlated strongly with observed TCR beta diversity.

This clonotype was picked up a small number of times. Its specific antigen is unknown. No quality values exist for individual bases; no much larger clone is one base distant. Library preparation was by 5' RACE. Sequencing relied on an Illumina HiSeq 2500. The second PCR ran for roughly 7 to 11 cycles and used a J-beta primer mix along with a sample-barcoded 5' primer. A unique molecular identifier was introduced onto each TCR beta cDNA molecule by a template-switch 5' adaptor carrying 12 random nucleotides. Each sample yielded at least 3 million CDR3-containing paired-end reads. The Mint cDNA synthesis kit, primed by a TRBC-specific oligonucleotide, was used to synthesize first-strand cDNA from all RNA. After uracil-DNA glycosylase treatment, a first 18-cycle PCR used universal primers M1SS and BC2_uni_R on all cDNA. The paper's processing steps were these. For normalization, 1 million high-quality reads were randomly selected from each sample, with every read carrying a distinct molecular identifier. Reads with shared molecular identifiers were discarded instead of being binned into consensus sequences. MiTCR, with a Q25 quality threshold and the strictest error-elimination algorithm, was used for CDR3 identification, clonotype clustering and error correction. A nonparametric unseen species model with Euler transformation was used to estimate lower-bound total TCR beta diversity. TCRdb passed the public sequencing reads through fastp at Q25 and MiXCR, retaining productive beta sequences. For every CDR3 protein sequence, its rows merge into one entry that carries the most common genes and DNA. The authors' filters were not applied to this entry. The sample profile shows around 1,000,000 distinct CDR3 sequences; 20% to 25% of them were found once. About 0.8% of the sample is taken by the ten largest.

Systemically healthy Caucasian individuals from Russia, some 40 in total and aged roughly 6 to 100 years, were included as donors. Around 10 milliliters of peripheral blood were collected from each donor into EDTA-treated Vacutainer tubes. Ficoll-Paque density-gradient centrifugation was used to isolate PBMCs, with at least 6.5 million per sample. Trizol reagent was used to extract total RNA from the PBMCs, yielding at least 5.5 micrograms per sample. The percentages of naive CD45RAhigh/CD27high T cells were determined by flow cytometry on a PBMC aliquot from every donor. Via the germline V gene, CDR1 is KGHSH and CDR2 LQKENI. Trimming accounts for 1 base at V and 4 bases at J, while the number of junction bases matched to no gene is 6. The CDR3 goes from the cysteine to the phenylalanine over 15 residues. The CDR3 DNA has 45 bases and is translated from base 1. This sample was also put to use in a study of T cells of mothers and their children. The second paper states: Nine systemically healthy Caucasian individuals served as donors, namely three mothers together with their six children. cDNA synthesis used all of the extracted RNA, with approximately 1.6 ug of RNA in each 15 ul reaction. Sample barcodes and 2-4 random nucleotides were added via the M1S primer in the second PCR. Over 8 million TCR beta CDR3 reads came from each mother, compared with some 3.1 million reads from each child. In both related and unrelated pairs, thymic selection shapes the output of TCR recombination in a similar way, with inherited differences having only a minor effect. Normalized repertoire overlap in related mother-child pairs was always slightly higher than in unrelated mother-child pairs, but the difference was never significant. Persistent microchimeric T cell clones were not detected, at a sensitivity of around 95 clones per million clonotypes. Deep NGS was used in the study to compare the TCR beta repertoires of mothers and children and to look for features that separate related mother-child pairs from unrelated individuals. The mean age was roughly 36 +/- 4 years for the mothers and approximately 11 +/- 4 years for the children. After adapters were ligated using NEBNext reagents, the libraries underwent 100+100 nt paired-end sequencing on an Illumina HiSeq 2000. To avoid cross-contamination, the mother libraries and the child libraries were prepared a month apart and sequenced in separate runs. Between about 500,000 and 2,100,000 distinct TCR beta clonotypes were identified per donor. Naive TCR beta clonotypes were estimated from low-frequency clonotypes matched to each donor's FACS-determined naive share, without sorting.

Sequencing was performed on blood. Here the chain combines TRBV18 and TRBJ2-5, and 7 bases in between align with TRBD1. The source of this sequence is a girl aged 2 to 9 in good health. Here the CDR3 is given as CASSPLDRWSETQYF. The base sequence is TGTGCCAGCTCACCACTGGACAGGTGGTCAGAGACCCAGTACTTC.